This entry lists 11 T cell receptor beta chains sequenced from one sample in a study of cytomegalovirus exposure and HLA in healthy donors. PCR used 60 Vbeta primers and 13 Jbeta primers. Profiling relied on immunoSEQ multiplex PCR, and the TCRdb table lists in-frame clones only, not all of them. The data contain about 190,000 clones, roughly four fifths of them singletons. Specimen: PBMCs. These receptors all come from a man aged 18 to 30 in good health and CMV-seronegative.

This clone was counted only a few times. This chain links TRBV10-3 with TRBJ2-5; 10 bases line up with TRBD1. After removal of 6 bases from V and 5 bases from J, the junction contained 6 bases not matched to a gene. The CDR3 is made up of 14 amino acids. Germline V gene sequence: CDR1 ENHRY, CDR2 SYGVKD. The CDR3, as DNA: TGTGCCATCAGGGGACAGGGGTCTGCCGAGACCCAGTACTTC. Encoded protein: CAIRGQGSAETQYF.

The chain uses TRBV6-4 and TRBJ2-1; 11 bases are shared with TRBD1. The junction had 0 bases not matched to a gene; V was cut back by 2 bases and J by 6 bases. CDR1 MRHNA and CDR2 SNTAGT come from the germline V gene. CDR3 length equals 14 residues. The CDR3: CASSDGTGGNEQFF. The CDR3 nucleotides read TGTGCCAGCAGTGACGGGACAGGGGGCAATGAGCAGTTCTTC.

The chain uses TRBV6-1 and TRBJ2-2; 11 bases align to TRBD2. Germline CDR1 and CDR2: MNHNS and SASEGT. This CDR3 contains 15 residues. Trimming removed 5 bases from V and 7 bases from J; junction bases left unmatched: 6. In DNA form, the CDR3 reads TGTGCCAGCAGTATCGGGACTAGCGGTAGCGGGGAGCTGTTTTTT. This encodes CASSIGTSGSGELFF.

This clone was detected a few times. The rearrangement uses TRBV7-9 and TRBJ2-1; 9 nucleotides line up with TRBD2. V lost 5 bases and J lost 0; bases outside the gene matches: 2. The CDR3 runs 15 residues. Per germline, CDR1 SEHNR and CDR2 FQNEAQ (reference sequence). The CDR3 region has the DNA TGTGCCAGCAGCGAGACTAGCGGCTCCTACAATGAGCAGTTCTTC. It yields the protein CASSETSGSYNEQFF.

This chain joins TRBV5-1 and TRBJ2-3, with D possibly matching TRBD1 (6 bases). V lost 4 bases and J 2 bases, leaving 8 bases between the germline ends. This CDR3 spans 13 amino acids. Germline assignment: CDR1 SGHRS and CDR2 YFSETQ. This chain's CDR3 is CASSGQFTDTQYF. The CDR3 DNA is TGCGCCAGCAGCGGACAGTTCACAGATACGCAGTATTTT.

J is TRBJ1-2 and V is TRBV6-1; D gene uncertain. The germline CDR1 and CDR2 sequences are MNHNS and SASEGT. The CDR3 has 11 amino acids. Trimming stripped 3 bases from V and 7 bases from J, with 6 bases between. The CDR3 sequence is CASSESFGYTF. The CDR3 coding sequence is TGTGCCAGCAGTGAGAGTTTTGGCTACACCTTC.

This clone was picked up one time. The rearrangement joins TRBV5-4 to TRBJ1-6; TRBD1 is a possible D gene (6 bases). The CDR3 is made up of 16 amino acids. Trimming removed 0 bases from V and 6 bases from J, with 13 bases in between. Germline values: CDR1 SGHNT, CDR2 YYREEE (reference sequence). The CDR3 region is CASSLDRAMGNSPLHF. CDR3 nucleotide sequence: TGTGCCAGCAGCTTGGACAGGGCGATGGGTAATTCACCCCTCCACTTT.

This clone is a singleton in its sample. V gene TRBV2 combines with J gene TRBJ2-2; 12 bases are shared with TRBD2. Germline-derived CDR1 and CDR2 are SNHLY and FYNNEI. The junction had 7 bases not matched to a gene; V was cut back by 6 bases and J by 5 bases. CDR3 size: 16 residues. CDR3 amino acids: CASSLAGGPRTGELFF. The CDR3 DNA reads TGTGCCAGCAGCCTAGCGGGGGGGCCTCGGACCGGGGAGCTGTTTTTT. The entire variable domain, with the rest obtained from reference TRBV2 and TRBJ2-2, is as follows: EPEVTQTPSHQVTQMGQEVILRCVPISNHLYFYWYRQILGQKVEFLVSFYNNEISEKSEIFDDQFSVERPDGSNFTLKIRSTKLEDSAMYFCASSLAGGPRTGELFFGEGSRLTVL.

This rearrangement joins TRBV6-6 to TRBJ1-6, with no clear D. Trimming removed 8 bases at V and 6 bases at J, with 14 bases between. The V gene's germline CDR1 is MNHNY and CDR2 SVGAGI (reference sequence). CDR3 length equals 14 residues. CDR3 protein: CASVYTAPNSPLHF. CDR3 nucleotide sequence: TGTGCCAGCGTATACACAGCCCCTAATTCACCCCTCCACTTT.

V is TRBV27 and J is TRBJ2-3; D may be TRBD2 (6 bases). Germline CDR1 is MNHEY and CDR2 is SMNVEV (reference sequence). The CDR3 runs to 13 residues. Trimming took 2 bases from V and 3 from J, leaving 6 bases between them. The CDR3 region is CASSLGGTDTQYF. CDR3 coding DNA: TGTGCCAGCAGTTTAGGGGGGACAGATACGCAGTATTTT.

V usage is TRBV7-2 and J usage is TRBJ1-5; the D gene is possibly TRBD1 (6 bases). The CDR3 runs to 15 residues. From germline, CDR1 is SGHTA and CDR2 FQGNSA. The V end was cut by 1 base, the J end by 7 bases, with 14 bases between. The CDR3 coding sequence is TGTGCCAGCAGCTTAGAAAGACAGGCATCGCAGCCCCAGCATTTT. It translates to CASSLERQASQPQHF.